The rows below give T cell receptor beta chains drawn from one sample of a study of CD8 T cells in Susac syndrome. A single record per CDR3 protein comes from TCRdb applying MiXCR to the immunoSEQ multiplex PCR reads. The sample has roughly 200,000 distinct CDR3 sequences; approximately 95% are singletons. The specimen sequenced was CD4+ T cells from PBMCs. The receptors here all came from a human donor with multiple sclerosis. CDR3s include the opening cysteine and the closing phenylalanine or tryptophan. Each record gives: clone size, D gene, J gene, V gene, CDR3 DNA, CDR3 protein. D genes are given only for firm matches. The size field is filled for only some rows; it gives once, few, many or a size class.

clone_size: -; d_call: -; j_call: TRBJ1-6; v_call: TRBV20-1; cdr3_nt: TGCAGTGCCCCTAAGGCAGGGGAGGATTCACCCCTCCACTTT; cdr3_aa: CSAPKAGEDSPLHF
clone_size: once; d_call: -; j_call: TRBJ1-2; v_call: TRBV30; cdr3_nt: TGTGCCTGGAGCACCCAGGGGTATGGCTACACCTTC; cdr3_aa: CAWSTQGYGYTF
clone_size: -; d_call: TRBD2; j_call: TRBJ2-3; v_call: TRBV18; cdr3_nt: TGTGCCAGCTCGCCCCGTACTAGCGGGGTTGGCACAGATACGCAGTATTTT; cdr3_aa: CASSPRTSGVGTDTQYF
clone_size: -; d_call: -; j_call: TRBJ1-5; v_call: TRBV20-1; cdr3_nt: TGCAGTGCTAGTCGGGGGAGGGGCCCTCAGCCCCAGCATTTT; cdr3_aa: CSASRGRGPQPQHF
clone_size: -; d_call: -; j_call: TRBJ2-5; v_call: TRBV11-1; cdr3_nt: TGTGCCAGCAGCGGGGACCAAAGCCGGGAGACCCAGTACTTC; cdr3_aa: CASSGDQSRETQYF
clone_size: once; d_call: TRBD1; j_call: TRBJ1-1; v_call: TRBV29-1; cdr3_nt: TGCAGCGTTGCATCCACAGGGGACACTGAAGCTTTCTTT; cdr3_aa: CSVASTGDTEAFF
clone_size: -; d_call: -; j_call: TRBJ1-2; v_call: TRBV4-2; cdr3_nt: TGTGCCAGCAGCCCCCCGGACAGCATCTATGGCTACACCTTC; cdr3_aa: CASSPPDSIYGYTF
clone_size: -; d_call: -; j_call: TRBJ1-5; v_call: TRBV11-2; cdr3_nt: TGTGCCAGCAGCGCGGACGGGAGGCACAATCAGCCCCAGCATTTT; cdr3_aa: CASSADGRHNQPQHF
clone_size: -; d_call: -; j_call: TRBJ1-4; v_call: TRBV30; cdr3_nt: TGTGCCTTCGGGACGGTAAATGAAAAACTGTTTTTT; cdr3_aa: CAFGTVNEKLFF
clone_size: -; d_call: TRBD1; j_call: TRBJ1-6; v_call: TRBV12-3/TRBV12-4; cdr3_nt: TGTGCCAGCAGTCCCTATCTGCGACAGGGGGCTACACCCCTCCACTTT; cdr3_aa: CASSPYLRQGATPLHF
clone_size: -; d_call: TRBD1; j_call: TRBJ2-7; v_call: TRBV7-2; cdr3_nt: TGTGCCAGCAGCTTATCGGGGGACAGGGGGCTTTACGAGCAGTACTTC; cdr3_aa: CASSLSGDRGLYEQYF
clone_size: -; d_call: -; j_call: TRBJ2-1; v_call: TRBV29-1; cdr3_nt: TGCAGCGTTGTAGGCCCGAATGAGCAGTTCTTC; cdr3_aa: CSVVGPNEQFF